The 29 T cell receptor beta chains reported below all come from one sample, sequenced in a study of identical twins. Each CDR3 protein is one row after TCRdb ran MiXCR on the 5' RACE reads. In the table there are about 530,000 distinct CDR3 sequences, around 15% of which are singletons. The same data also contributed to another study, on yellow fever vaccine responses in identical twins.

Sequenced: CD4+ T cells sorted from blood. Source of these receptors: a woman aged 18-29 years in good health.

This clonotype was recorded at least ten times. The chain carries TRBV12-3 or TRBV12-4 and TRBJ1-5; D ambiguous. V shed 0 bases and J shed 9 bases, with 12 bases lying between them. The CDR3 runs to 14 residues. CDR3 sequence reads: CASSLAPFGGPQHF. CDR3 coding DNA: TGTGCCAGCAGTTTAGCCCCCTTTGGTGGGCCCCAGCATTTT.

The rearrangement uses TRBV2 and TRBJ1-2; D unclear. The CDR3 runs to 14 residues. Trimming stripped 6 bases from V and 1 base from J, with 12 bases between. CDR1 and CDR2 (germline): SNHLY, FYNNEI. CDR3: CASRGANDNYGYTF. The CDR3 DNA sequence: TGTGCCAGCAGGGGAGCCAACGATAACTATGGCTACACCTTC. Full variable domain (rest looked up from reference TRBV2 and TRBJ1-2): EPEVTQTPSHQVTQMGQEVILRCVPISNHLYFYWYRQILGQKVEFLVSFYNNEISEKSEIFDDQFSVERPDGSNFTLKIRSTKLEDSAMYFCASRGANDNYGYTFGSGTRLTVV.

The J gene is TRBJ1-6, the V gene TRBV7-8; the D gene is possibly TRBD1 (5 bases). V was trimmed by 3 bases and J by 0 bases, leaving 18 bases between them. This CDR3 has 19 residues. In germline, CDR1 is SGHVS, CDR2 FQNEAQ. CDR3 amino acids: CASSLMGVGTSSYNSPLHF. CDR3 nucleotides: TGTGCCAGCAGCTTGATGGGGGTCGGAACAAGCTCCTATAATTCACCCCTCCACTTT.

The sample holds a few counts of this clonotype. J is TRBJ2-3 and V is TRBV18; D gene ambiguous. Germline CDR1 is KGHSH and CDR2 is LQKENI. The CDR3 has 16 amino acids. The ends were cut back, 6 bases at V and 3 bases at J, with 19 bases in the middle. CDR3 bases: TGTGCCAGCTCGTTTAGGCGCGCCCCGGAAACAGATACGCAGTATTTT. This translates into CASSFRRAPETDTQYF.

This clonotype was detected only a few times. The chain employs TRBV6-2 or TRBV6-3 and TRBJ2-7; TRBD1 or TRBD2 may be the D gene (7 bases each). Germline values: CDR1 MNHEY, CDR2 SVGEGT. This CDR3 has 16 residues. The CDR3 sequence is CASSPGGQSYEAPSHV. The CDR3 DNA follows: TGTGCCAGCAGCCCGGGGGGACAGTCCTACGAGGCCCCCTCGCACGTC.

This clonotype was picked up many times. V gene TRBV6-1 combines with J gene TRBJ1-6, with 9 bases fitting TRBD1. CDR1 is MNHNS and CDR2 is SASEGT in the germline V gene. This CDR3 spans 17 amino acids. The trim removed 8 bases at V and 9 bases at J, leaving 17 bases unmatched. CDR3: CASSGRNRGLQISPLHF. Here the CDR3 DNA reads TGTGCCAGCTCAGGGCGGAACAGGGGGCTCCAGATTTCACCCCTCCACTTT.

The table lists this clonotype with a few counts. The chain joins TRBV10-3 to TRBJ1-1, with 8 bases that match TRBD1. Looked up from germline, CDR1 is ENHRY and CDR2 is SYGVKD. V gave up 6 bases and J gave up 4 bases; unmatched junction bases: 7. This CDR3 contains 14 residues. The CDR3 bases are TGTGCCATCAGCACCGGGACAGGAATCACTGAAGCTTTCTTT. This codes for CAISTGTGITEAFF.

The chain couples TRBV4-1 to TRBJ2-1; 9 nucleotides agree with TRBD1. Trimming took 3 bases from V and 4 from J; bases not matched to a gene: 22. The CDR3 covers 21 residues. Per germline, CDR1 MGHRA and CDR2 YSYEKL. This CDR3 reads CASSHSRTGEGFSLLYNEQFF. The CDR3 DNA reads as TGCGCCAGCAGCCATTCCCGGACAGGGGAAGGTTTCTCTCTCCTTTACAATGAGCAGTTCTTC.

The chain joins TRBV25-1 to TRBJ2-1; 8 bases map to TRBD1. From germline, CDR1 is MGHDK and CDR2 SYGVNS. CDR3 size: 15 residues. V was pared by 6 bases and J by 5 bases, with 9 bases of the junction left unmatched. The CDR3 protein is CASRVKGTGDNEQFF. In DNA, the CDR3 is TGTGCCAGCAGGGTTAAGGGGACAGGTGACAATGAGCAGTTCTTC.

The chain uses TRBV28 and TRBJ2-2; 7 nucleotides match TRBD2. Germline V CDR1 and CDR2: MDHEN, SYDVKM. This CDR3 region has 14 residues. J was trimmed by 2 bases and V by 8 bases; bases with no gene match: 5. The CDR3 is CASSTSPNTGELFF. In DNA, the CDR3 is TGTGCCAGCTCGACTAGCCCAAACACCGGGGAGCTGTTTTTT.

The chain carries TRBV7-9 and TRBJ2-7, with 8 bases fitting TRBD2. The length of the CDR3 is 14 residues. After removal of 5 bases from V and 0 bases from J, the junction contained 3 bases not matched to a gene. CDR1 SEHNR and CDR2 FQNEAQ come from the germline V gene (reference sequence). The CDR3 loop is CASSLSGISYEQYF. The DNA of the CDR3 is TGTGCCAGCAGCCTTAGCGGGATCTCCTACGAGCAGTACTTC.

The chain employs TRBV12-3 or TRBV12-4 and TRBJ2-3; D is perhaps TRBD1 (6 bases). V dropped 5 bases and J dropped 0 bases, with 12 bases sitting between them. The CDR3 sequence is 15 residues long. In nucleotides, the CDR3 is TGTGCCAGCAGTCAACAGGGTTGGAGCACAGATACGCAGTATTTT. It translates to CASSQQGWSTDTQYF.

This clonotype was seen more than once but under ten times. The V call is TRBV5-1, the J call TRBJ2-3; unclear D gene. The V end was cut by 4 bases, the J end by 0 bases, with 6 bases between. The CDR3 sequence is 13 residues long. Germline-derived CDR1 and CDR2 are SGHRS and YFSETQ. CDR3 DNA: TGCGCCAGCAGCACCTATAGCACAGATACGCAGTATTTT. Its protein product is CASSTYSTDTQYF. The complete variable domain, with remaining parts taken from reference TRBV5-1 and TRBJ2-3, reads KAGVTQTPRYLIKTRGQQVTLSCSPISGHRSVSWYQQTPGQGLQFLFEYFSETQRNKGNFPGRFSGRQFSNSRSEMNVSTLELGDSALYLCASSTYSTDTQYFGPGTRLTVL.

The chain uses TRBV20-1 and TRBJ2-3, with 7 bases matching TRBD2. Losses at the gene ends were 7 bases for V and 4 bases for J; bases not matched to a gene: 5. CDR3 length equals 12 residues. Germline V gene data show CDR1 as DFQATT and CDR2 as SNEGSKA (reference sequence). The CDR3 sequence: CSVSGTPDTQYF. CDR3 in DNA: TGCAGTGTAAGCGGGACGCCAGATACGCAGTATTTT.

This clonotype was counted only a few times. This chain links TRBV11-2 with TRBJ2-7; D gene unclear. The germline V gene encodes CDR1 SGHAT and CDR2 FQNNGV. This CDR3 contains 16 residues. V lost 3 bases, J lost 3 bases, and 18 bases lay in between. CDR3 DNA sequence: TGTGCCAGCAGCTTCTTGGGCCCCGTTCCTGGCTACGAGCAGTACGTC. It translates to CASSFLGPVPGYEQYV.

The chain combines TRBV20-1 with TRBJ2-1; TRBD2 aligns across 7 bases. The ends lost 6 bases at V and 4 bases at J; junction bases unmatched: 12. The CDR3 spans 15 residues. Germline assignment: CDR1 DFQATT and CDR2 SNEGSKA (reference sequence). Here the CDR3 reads CSAANLAEIYNEQFF. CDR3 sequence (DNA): TGCAGTGCAGCTAACCTAGCGGAAATATACAATGAGCAGTTCTTC.

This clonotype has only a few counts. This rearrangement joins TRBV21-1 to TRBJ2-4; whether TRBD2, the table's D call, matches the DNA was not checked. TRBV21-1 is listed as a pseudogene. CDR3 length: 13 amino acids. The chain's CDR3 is CASIDGLGNIQYF. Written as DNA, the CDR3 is TGTGCCAGCATCGACGGGCTAGGGAACATTCAGTACTTC.

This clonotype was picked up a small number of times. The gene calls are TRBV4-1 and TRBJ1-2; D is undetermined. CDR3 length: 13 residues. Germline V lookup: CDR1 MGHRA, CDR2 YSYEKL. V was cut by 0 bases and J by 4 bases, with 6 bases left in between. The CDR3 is CASSQDQLYGYTF. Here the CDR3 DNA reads TGCGCCAGCAGCCAAGATCAGCTCTATGGCTACACCTTC.

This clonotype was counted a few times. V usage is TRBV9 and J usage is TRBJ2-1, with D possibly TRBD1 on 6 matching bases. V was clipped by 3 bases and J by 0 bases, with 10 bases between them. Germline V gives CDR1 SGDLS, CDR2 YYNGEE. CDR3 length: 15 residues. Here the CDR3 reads CASSAPGVSYNEQFF. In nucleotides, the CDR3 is TGTGCCAGCAGCGCACCAGGGGTCTCCTACAATGAGCAGTTCTTC. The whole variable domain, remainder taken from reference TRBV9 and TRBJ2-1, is DSGVTQTPKHLITATGQRVTLRCSPRSGDLSVYWYQQSLDQGLQFLIQYYNGEERAKGNILERFSAQQFPDLHSELNLSSLELGDSALYFCASSAPGVSYNEQFFGPGTRLTVL.

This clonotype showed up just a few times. CDR3 bases: TGTGCCAGCAGCCGATACAGGGGCACTGAAGCTTTCTTT. This encodes CASSRYRGTEAFF. The chain carries TRBV12-3 or TRBV12-4 and TRBJ1-1; 7 bases align to TRBD1. The CDR3 totals 13 residues. V lost 6 bases and J lost 4; bases outside the gene matches: 5.

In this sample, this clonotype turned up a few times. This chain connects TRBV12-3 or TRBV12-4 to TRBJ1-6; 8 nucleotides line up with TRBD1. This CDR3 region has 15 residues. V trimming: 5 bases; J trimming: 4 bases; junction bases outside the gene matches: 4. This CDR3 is CASSRDRLYNSPLHF. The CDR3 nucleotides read TGTGCCAGCAGTCGGGACAGGCTATATAATTCACCCCTCCACTTT.

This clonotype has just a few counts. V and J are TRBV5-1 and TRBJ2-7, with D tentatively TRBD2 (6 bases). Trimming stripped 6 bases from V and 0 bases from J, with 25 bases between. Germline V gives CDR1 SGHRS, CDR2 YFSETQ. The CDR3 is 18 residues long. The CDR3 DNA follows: TGCGCCAGCACCACTCCTCCCGGGGGACTTGTAACCTCCTACGAGCAGTACGTC. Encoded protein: CASTTPPGGLVTSYEQYV.

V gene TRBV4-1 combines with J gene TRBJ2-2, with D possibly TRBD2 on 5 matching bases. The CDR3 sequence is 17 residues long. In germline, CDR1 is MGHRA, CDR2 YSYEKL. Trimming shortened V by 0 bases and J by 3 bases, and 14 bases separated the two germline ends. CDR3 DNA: TGCGCCAGCAGCCAAGAGAGTAGTCGGAGGTACACCGGGGAGCTGTTTTTT. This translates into CASSQESSRRYTGELFF.

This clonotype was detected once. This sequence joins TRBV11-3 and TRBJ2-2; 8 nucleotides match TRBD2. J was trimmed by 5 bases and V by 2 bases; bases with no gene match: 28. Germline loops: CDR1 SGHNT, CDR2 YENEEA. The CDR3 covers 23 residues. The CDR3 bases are TGTGCCAGCAGCTTATACCCACCCGGTGGAGCGGGAGAGCTGCGGGGACGTACCGGGGAGCTGTTTTTT. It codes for CASSLYPPGGAGELRGRTGELFF.

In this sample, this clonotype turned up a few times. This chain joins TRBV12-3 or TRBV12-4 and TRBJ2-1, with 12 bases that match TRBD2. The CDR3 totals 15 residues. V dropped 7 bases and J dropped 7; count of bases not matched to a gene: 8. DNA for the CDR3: TGTGCCAGCATCAAATTACTAGCGGGAGGTAATGAGCAGTTCTTC. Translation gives CASIKLLAGGNEQFF.

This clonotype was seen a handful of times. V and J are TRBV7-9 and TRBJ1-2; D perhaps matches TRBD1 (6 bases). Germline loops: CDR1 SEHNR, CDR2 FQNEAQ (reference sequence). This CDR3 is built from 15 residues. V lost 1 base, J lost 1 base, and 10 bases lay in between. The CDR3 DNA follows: TGTGCCAGCAGCTTAGAGGACAGAGTTAACTATGGCTACACCTTC. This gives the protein CASSLEDRVNYGYTF.

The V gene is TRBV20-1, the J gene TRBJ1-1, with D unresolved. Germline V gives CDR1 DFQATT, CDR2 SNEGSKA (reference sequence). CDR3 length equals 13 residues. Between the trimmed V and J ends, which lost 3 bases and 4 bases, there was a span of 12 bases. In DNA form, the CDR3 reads TGCAGTGCTAGGGACCAGGTTCCCACTGAAGCTTTCTTT. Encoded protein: CSARDQVPTEAFF.

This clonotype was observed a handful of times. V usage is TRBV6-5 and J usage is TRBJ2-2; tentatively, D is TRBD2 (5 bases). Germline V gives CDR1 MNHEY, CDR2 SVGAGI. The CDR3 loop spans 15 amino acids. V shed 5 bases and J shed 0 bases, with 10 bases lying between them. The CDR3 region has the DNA TGTGCCAGCAGTAACCTAGCACCGAACACCGGGGAGCTGTTTTTT. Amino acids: CASSNLAPNTGELFF.

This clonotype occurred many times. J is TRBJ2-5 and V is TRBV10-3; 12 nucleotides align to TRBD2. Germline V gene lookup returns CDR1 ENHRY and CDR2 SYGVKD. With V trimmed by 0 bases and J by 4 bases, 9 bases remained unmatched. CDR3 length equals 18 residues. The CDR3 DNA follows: TGTGCCATCAGTGAGTCGCCGATAGGACTAGCGGGACGAGAGACCCAGTACTTC. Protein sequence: CAISESPIGLAGRETQYF.